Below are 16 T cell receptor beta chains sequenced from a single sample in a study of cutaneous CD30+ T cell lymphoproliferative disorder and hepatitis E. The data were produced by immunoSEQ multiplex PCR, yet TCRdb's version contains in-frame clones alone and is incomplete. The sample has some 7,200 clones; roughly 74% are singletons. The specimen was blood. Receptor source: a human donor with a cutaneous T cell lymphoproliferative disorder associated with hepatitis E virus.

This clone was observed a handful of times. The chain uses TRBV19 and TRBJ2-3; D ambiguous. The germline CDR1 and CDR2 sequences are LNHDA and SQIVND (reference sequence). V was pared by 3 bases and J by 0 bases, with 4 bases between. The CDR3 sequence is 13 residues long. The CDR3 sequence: CASSIASTDTQYF. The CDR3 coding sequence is TGTGCCAGTAGTATTGCCAGCACAGATACGCAGTATTTT.

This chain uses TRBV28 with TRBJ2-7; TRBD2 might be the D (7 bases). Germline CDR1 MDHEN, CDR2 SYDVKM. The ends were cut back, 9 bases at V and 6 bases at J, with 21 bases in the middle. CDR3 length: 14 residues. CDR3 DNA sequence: TGTGCCAGTACTATGGGGGGGGCGATGGGCGAGCAGTACTTC. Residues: CASTMGGAMGEQYF.

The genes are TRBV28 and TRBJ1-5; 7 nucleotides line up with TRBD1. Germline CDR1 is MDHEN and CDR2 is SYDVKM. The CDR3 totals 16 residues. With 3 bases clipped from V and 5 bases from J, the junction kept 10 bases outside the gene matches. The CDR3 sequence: CASSFSWGGGYQPQHF. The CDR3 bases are TGTGCCAGCAGTTTTTCATGGGGAGGGGGCTATCAGCCCCAGCATTTT.

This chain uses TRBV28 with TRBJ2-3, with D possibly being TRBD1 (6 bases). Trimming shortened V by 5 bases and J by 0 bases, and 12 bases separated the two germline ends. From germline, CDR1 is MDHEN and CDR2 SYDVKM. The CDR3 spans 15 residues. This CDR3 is CASSSWQGSTDTQYF. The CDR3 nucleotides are TGTGCCAGCAGTAGTTGGCAGGGGAGCACAGATACGCAGTATTTT.

CDR3 DNA: TGTGCCTGGAGTGTATTTGGTGGCCCGGGTTCACCCCTCCACTTT. Translation: CAWSVFGGPGSPLHF. The rearrangement uses TRBV30 and TRBJ1-6; D remains unclear. V shed 0 bases and J shed 9 bases, with 15 bases lying between them. Germline V gene sequence: CDR1 GTSNPN, CDR2 SVGIG (reference sequence). The CDR3 contains 15 residues.

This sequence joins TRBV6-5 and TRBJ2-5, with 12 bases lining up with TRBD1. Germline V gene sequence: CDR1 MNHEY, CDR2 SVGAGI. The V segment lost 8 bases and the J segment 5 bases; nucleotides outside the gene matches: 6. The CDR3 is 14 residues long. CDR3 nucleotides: TGTGCCAGCGAGGGGACAGGGGGCTTGGAGACCCAGTACTTC. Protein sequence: CASEGTGGLETQYF.

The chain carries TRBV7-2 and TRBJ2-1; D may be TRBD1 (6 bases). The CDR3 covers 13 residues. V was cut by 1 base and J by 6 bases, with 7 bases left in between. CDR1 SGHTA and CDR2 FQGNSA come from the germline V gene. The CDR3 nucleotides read TGTGCCAGCAGCTTAGACAGGGTCAATGAGCAGTTCTTC. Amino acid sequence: CASSLDRVNEQFF.

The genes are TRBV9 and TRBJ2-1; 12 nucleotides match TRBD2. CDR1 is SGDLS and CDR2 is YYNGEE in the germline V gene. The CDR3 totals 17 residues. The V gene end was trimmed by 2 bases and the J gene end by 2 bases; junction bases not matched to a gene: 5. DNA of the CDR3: TGTGCCAGCAGCGTCGGACTAGCGGGACCCCCCTACAATGAGCAGTTCTTC. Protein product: CASSVGLAGPPYNEQFF.

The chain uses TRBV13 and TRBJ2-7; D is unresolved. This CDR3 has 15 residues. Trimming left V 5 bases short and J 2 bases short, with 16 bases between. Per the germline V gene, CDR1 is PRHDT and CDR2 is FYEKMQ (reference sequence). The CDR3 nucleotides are TGTGCCAGCAGCCCCGGGCAGGAAAAAACCTACGAGCAGTACTTC. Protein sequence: CASSPGQEKTYEQYF.

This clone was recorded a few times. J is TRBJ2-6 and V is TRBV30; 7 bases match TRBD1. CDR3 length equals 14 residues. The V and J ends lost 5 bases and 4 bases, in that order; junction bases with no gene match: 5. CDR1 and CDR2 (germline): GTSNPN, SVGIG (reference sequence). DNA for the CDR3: TGTGCCTGGGGCAGGGGGTTAGGGGCCAACGTCCTGACTTTC. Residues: CAWGRGLGANVLTF.

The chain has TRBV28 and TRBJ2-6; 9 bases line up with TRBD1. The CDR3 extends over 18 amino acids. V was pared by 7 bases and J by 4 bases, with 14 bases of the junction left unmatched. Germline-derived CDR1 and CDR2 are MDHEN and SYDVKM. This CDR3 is CASILDRDRVTGANVLTF. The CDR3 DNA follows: TGTGCCAGCATATTGGACCGGGACAGGGTTACCGGGGCCAACGTCCTGACTTTC.

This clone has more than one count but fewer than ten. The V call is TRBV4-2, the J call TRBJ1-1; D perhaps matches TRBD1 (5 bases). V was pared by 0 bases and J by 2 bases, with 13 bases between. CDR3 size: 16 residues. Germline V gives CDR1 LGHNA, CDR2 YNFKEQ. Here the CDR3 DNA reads TGTGCCAGCAGCCAAGATCTATCGCGGGGCAACACTGAAGCTTTCTTT. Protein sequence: CASSQDLSRGNTEAFF.

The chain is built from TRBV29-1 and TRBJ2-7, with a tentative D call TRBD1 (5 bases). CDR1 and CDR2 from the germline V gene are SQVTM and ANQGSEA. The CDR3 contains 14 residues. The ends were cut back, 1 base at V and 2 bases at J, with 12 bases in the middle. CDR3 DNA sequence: TGCAGCGTTGAAGTCCCGACAGCCACCTACGAGCAGTACTTC. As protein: CSVEVPTATYEQYF.

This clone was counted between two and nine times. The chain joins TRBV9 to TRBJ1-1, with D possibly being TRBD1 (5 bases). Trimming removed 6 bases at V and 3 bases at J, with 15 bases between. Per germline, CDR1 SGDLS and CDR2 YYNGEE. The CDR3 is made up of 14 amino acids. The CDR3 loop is CASTQAGLDTEAFF. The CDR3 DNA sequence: TGTGCCAGCACCCAAGCAGGGCTGGACACTGAAGCTTTCTTT.

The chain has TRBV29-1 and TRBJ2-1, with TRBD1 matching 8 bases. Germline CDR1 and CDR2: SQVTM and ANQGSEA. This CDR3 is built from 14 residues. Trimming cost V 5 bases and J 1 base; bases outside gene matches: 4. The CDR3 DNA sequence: TGCAGCGTTTACGGACAGGGATCCTACAATGAGCAGTTCTTC. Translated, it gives CSVYGQGSYNEQFF.

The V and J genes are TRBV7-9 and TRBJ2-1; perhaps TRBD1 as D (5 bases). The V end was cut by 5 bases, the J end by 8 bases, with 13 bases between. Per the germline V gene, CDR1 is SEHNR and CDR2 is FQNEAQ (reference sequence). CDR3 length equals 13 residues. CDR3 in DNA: TGTGCCAGCAGCCCACCGCAGGGCTATGAGCAGTTCTTC. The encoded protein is CASSPPQGYEQFF.